There are a few counts of the clone carrying this TCR beta chain. This sample stems from a study of T-cell reconstitution after alpha-beta-depleted transplantation in children. Researchers prepared the TCRbeta library using unique molecular identifiers, the study reports. TCRdb itself ran the PCR reads through MiXCR, one entry per CDR3 protein. The sample includes about 370,000 distinct CDR3 sequences, about a fifth of them seen just once. Germline CDR1 and CDR2: MNHEY and SVGAGI. This CDR3 spans 17 amino acids. V lost 2 bases to trimming and J lost 0 bases, with 11 bases between them. The receptor was isolated from a human donor who donated a stem cell graft to a child with acute myeloid leukemia. The rearrangement links TRBV6-5 to TRBJ2-6; D is undetermined. The material sequenced was PBMCs from the stem cell graft donor, taken from the stem cell graft. CDR3 residues: CASSYDGRYSGANVLTF. DNA of the CDR3: TGTGCCAGCAGTTACGACGGACGCTACTCTGGGGCCAACGTCCTGACTTTC.